This T cell receptor beta chain was captured in a study of blood T cell repertoires in COVID-19. In the authors' methods: Reference gene primer amplification in the assay estimated nucleated cell counts. Sequencing was performed with immunoSEQ multiplex PCR; in TCRdb, only in-frame clones are kept and a portion is missing. Clone size and the V and J calls come from that table; the DNA yielded D and trimming. The repertoire has 60,000 to 65,000 clones, roughly 71% of them found once; the top ten carry roughly 28%. This CDR3 has 17 residues. V lost 1 base, J lost 3 bases, and 9 bases stayed unmatched. Germline CDR1 KGHDR, CDR2 SFDVKD.

This TCR was recovered from an elderly woman with acute or convalescent COVID-19. The sample taken for sequencing was peripheral blood. The gene calls are TRBV24-1 and TRBJ2-3; 7 bases match TRBD2. CDR3 in amino acids: CATSDLGREGDTDTQYF. In DNA, the CDR3 is TGTGCCACCAGTGATTTAGGGAGGGAGGGCGATACAGATACGCAGTATTTT.